The T cell receptor (beta chain) under discussion was sequenced for a study of blood T cell repertoires in COVID-19. Study at large: Sites in the United States, Italy and Spain provided acute and convalescent COVID-19 samples.

From germline, CDR1 is SGHNT and CDR2 YENEEA. Trimming stripped 7 bases from V and 4 bases from J, with 14 bases between. This CDR3 comprises 14 residues. This table comes from immunoSEQ multiplex PCR, and its TCRdb copy is limited to in-frame clones, with some not included. In the table there are 200,000 to 300,000 clones, roughly 79% of which are singletons. The chain employs TRBV11-3 and TRBJ2-4, with D perhaps matching TRBD2 (5 bases). This sequence originates from a woman aged 80 or older with COVID-19, enrolled during active disease. Sequenced sample: peripheral blood. CDR3 region: CASISSRRKNIQYF. Written as DNA, the CDR3 is TGTGCCAGCATCTCCTCAAGGAGGAAAAACATTCAGTACTTC.